The clone carrying this T cell receptor beta chain was found many times. Its antigen is not identified. The CDR3 has 14 amino acids. Germline assignment: CDR1 WSHSY and CDR2 SAAADI. The trim removed 6 bases at V and 1 base at J, leaving 1 base unmatched. The data were obtained in a study of tumor and adjacent non-tumor tissue in lung cancer. Turning to the study itself: Histology: 12 adenocarcinoma, a couple of squamous cell carcinoma, 1 small cell lung cancer. Patients were aged roughly 30 to 76, approximately ten men and 5 women, stage I to III.

The template was RNA from unsorted bulk tissue. The normal lung tissue was taken more than 3 cm from the tumor edge. Donors were chemotherapy-naive, newly diagnosed lung cancer surgical patients in China, August–late 2014. The library came from three nested PCR rounds adapted from ARM-PCR protocols. TCRdb used MiXCR to reprocess the multiplex PCR reads, holding one entry per CDR3 protein. This table has about 86,000 distinct CDR3 sequences, more than 75% appearing once. Study results and caveats: Tumor repertoires had a smaller top 100 clone share than normal lung.

The source of this sequence is a woman between 50 and 59 years old with non-small cell lung cancer. The chain couples TRBV10-2 to TRBJ2-2; 8 nucleotides align to TRBD1. Input material: distant non-tumor lung tissue. CDR3 in amino acids: CASRGTGNTGELFF. The CDR3 nucleotides are TGCGCCAGCAGGGGGACAGGGAACACCGGGGAGCTGTTTTTT.